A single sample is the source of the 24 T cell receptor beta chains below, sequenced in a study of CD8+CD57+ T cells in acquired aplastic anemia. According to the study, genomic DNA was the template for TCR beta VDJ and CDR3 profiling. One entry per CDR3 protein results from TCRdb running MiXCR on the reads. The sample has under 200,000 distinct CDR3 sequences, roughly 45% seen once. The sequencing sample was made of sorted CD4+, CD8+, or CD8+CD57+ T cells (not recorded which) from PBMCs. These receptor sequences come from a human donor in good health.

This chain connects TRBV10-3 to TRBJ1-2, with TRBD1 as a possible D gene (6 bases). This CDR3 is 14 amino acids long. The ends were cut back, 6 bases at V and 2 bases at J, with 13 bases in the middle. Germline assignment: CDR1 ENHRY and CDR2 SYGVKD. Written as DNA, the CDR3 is TGTGCCATCAGGTGGACAGAGATGAACTATGGCTACACCTTC. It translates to CAIRWTEMNYGYTF.

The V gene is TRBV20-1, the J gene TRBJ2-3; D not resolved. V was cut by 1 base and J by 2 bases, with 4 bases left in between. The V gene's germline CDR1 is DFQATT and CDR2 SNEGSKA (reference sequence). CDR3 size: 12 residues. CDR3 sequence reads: CSARAATDTQYF. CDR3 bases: TGCAGTGCTAGAGCAGCCACAGATACGCAGTATTTT.

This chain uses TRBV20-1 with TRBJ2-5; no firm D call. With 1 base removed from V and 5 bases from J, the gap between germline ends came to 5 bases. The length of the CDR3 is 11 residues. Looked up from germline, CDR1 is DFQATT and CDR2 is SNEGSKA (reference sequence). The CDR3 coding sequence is TGCAGTGCTAGAGTGGGTGAGACCCAGTACTTC. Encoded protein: CSARVGETQYF.

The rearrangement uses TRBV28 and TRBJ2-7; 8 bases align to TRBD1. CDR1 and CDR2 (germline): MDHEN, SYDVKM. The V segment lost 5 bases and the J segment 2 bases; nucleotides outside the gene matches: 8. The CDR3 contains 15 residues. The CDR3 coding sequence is TGTGCCAGCAGTCCAACAGGGGGTCTCACCTACGAGCAGTACTTC. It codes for CASSPTGGLTYEQYF.

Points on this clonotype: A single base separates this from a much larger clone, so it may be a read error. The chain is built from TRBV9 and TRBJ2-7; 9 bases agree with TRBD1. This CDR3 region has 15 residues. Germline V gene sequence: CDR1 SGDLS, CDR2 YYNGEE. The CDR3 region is CSSSRGQGWAYEQYF. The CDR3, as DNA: TGTTCCAGCAGCCGGGGACAGGGTTGGGCCTACGAGCAGTACTTC.

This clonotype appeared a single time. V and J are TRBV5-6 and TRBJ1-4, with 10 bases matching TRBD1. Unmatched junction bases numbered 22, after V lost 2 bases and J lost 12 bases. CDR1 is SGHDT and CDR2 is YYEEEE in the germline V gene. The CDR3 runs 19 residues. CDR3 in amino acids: CASSFGTGTGAAGFKELFF. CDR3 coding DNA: TGTGCCAGCAGCTTCGGGACCGGGACAGGGGCCGCTGGATTTAAAGAACTGTTTTTT. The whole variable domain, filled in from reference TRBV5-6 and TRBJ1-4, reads DAGVTQSPTHLIKTRGQQVTLRCSPKSGHDTVSWYQQALGQGPQFIFQYYEEEERQRGNFPDRFSGHQFPNYSSELNVNALLLGDSALYLCASSFGTGTGAAGFKELFFGSGTQLSVL.

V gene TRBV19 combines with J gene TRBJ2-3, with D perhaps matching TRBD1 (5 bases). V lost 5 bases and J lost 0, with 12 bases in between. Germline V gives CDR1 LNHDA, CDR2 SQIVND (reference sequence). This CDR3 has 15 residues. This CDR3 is CASSFLKGSTDTQYF. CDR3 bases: TGTGCCAGTAGTTTCCTTAAGGGGAGCACAGATACGCAGTATTTT.

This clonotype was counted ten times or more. The CDR3 is CASSRGYNTGELFF. Written as DNA, the CDR3 is TGTGCCAGTAGTAGGGGATACAACACCGGGGAGCTGTTTTTT. The rearrangement uses TRBV19 and TRBJ2-2; D gene uncertain. Germline V lookup: CDR1 LNHDA, CDR2 SQIVND (reference sequence). The CDR3 consists of 14 residues. Trimming stripped 4 bases from V and 2 bases from J, with 8 bases between.

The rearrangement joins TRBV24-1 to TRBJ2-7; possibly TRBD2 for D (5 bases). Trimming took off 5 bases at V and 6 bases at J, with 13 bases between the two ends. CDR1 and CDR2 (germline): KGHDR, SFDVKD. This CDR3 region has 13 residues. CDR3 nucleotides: TGTGCCACCAGTGGATCTGGAGGCAGCGAGCAGTACTTC. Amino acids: CATSGSGGSEQYF.

Here the CDR3 reads CASSVASGRGEAFF. The CDR3 nucleotides read TGTGCCAGCAGCGTAGCAAGTGGGCGAGGTGAAGCTTTCTTT. The chain employs TRBV9 and TRBJ1-1; D gene unclear. Trimming shortened V by 0 bases and J by 7 bases, and 13 bases separated the two germline ends. The CDR3 has 14 residues. The germline V gene has CDR1 SGDLS and CDR2 YYNGEE.

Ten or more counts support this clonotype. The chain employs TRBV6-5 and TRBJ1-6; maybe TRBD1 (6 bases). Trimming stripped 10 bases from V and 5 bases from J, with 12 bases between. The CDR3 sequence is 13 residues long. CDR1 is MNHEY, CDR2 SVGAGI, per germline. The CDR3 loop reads CATGGGNNSPLHF. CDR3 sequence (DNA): TGTGCCACCGGAGGGGGGAATAATTCACCCCTCCACTTT.

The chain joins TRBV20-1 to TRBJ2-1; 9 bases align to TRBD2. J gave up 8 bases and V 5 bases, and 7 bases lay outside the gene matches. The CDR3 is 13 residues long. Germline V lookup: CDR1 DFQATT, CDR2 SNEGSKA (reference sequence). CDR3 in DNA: TGCAGTGCTGGAGCGGGGGGCAGGGATGAGCAGTTCTTC. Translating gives CSAGAGGRDEQFF.

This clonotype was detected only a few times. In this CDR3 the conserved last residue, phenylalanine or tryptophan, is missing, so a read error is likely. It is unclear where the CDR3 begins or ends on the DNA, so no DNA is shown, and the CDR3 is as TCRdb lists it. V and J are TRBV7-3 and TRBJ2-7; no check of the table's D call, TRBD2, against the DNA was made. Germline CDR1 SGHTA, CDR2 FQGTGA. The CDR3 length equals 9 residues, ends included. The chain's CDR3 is CASSSGLAG.

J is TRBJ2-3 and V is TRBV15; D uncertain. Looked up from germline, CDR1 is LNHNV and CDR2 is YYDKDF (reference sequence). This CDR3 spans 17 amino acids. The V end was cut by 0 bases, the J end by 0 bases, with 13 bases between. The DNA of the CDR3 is TGTGCCACCAGCAGAGATCAGACCGGGCGGAGCACAGATACGCAGTATTTT. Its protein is CATSRDQTGRSTDTQYF.

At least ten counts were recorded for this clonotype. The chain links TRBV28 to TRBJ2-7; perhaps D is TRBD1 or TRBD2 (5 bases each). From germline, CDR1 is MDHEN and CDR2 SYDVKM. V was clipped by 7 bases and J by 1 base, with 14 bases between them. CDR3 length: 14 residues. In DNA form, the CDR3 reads TGTGCCAGCACTGGGACCCAGTCTTCCTACGAGCAGTACTTC. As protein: CASTGTQSSYEQYF.

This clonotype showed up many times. For the CDR3, the DNA is TGTGCCAGCAGTTTAGTTGAGAACAGCTACGAGCAGTACTTC. It codes for CASSLVENSYEQYF. The chain is built from TRBV12-3 or TRBV12-4 and TRBJ2-7; D not certain. The CDR3 spans 14 residues. Trimming took 1 base from V and 3 from J, leaving 10 bases between them.

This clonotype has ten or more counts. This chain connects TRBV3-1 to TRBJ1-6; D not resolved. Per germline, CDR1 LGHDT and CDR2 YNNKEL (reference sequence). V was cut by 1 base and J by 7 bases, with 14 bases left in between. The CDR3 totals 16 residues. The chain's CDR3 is CASSQVANSPNSPLHF. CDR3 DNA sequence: TGTGCCAGCAGCCAAGTCGCGAACAGCCCAAATTCACCCCTCCACTTT.

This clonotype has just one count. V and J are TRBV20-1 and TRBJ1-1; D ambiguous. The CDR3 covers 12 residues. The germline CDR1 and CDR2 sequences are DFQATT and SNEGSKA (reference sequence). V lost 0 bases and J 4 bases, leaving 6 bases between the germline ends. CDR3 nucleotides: TGCAGTGCTAGAGACCTGGGCACTGAAGCTTTCTTT. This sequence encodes CSARDLGTEAFF.

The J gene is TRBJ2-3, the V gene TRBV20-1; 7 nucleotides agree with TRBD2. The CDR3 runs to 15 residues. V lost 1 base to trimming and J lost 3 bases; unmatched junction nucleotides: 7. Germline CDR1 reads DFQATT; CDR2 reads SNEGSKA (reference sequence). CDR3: CSARVRTSHTDTQYF. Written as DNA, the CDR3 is TGCAGTGCTAGAGTCCGGACTAGTCATACAGATACGCAGTATTTT.

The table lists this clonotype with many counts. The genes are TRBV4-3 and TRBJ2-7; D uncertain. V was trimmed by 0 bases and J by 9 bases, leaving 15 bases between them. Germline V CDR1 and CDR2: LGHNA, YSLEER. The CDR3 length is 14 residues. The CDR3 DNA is TGCGCCAGCAGCCAAGATGTTGGTCTCCAGAGGCAGTACTTC. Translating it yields CASSQDVGLQRQYF.

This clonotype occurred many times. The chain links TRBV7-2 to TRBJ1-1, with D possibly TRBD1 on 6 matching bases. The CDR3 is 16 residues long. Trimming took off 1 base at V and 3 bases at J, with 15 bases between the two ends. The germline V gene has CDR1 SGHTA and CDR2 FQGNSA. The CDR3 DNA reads TGTGCCAGCAGCTTAGGATGGGGCAGGGGATACACTGAAGCTTTCTTT. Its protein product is CASSLGWGRGYTEAFF.

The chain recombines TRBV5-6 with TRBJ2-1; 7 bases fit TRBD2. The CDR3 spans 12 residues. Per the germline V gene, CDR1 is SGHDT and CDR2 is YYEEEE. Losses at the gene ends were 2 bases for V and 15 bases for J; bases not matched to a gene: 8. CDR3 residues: CASSFSGSGAFF. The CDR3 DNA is TGTGCCAGCAGCTTCTCCGGGAGCGGGGCGTTCTTC.

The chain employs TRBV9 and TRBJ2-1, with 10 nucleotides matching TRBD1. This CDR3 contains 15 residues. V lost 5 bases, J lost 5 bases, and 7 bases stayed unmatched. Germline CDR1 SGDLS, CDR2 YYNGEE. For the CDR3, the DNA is TGTGCCAGCAGTCTTACGGGACAGGGGAACAATGAGCAGTTCTTC. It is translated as CASSLTGQGNNEQFF.

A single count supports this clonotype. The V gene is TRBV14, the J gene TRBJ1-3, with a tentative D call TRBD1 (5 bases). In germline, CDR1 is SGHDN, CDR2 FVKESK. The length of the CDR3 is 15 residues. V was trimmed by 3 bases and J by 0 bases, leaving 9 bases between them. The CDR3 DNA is TGTGCCAGCAGCCAGGGACTGTTCTCTGGAAACACCATATATTTT. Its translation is CASSQGLFSGNTIYF.